These 28 T cell receptor beta chains share one sample of origin, sequenced in a study of cytomegalovirus exposure and HLA in healthy donors. PCR used 60 Vbeta primers and 13 Jbeta primers. The protocol was immunoSEQ multiplex PCR, while the TCRdb copy is restricted to in-frame clones and leaves out a portion. In the table there are roughly 150,000 clones, about 80% of which are singletons. The sequenced sample was PBMCs. All receptors come from a man aged 40-49 years in good health and CMV-seronegative.

This clone appeared a few times. The chain uses TRBV4-1 and TRBJ1-5; a possible D gene is TRBD1 (6 bases). The V gene lost 0 bases and the J gene lost 0 bases, with 9 bases spanning the gap. CDR3 size: 16 residues. Germline loops: CDR1 MGHRA, CDR2 YSYEKL. The DNA for the CDR3 is TGCGCCAGCAGCCAAGAAGGGGGATATAGCAATCAGCCCCAGCATTTT. Encoded protein: CASSQEGGYSNQPQHF.

This chain links TRBV29-1 with TRBJ1-1; TRBD1 agrees at 8 bases. Germline loops: CDR1 SQVTM, CDR2 ANQGSEA. The CDR3 is 13 residues long. The V segment lost 7 bases and the J segment 4 bases; nucleotides outside the gene matches: 8. CDR3 DNA sequence: TGCAGCGCGAGAGGACAGGGCGGCACTGAAGCTTTCTTT. This codes for CSARGQGGTEAFF.

The V and J genes are TRBV5-1 and TRBJ2-7, with D tentatively TRBD2 (6 bases). Germline V CDR1 and CDR2: SGHRS, YFSETQ. CDR3 length: 13 residues. The V and J ends lost 0 bases and 6 bases respectively, with 10 bases between them. The CDR3 DNA reads TGCGCCAGCAGCTTGGGTCCGGGAGCCGAGCAGTACGTC. This translates into CASSLGPGAEQYV.

This chain links TRBV11-2 with TRBJ2-5, with D perhaps TRBD1 (6 bases). Germline-derived CDR1 and CDR2 are SGHAT and FQNNGV. The CDR3 is 14 residues long. Trimming took 4 bases from V and 0 from J, leaving 9 bases between them. The CDR3 spells CASSSGQYQETQYF. The CDR3 DNA sequence: TGTGCCAGCAGCTCCGGACAGTACCAAGAGACCCAGTACTTC.

The chain uses TRBV6-5 and TRBJ2-2; possibly TRBD2 for D (6 bases). The CDR3 is 13 amino acids. V was trimmed by 8 bases and J by 8 bases, leaving 15 bases between them. CDR1 MNHEY and CDR2 SVGAGI come from the germline V gene. CDR3 sequence: CASRGDLTGELFF. The CDR3, as DNA: TGTGCCAGCCGCGGGGACCTCACGGGGGAGCTGTTTTTT.

This chain uses TRBV11-2 with TRBJ2-1; D remains ambiguous. The CDR3 covers 14 residues. The V and J ends lost 6 bases and 3 bases respectively, with 12 bases between them. CDR1 is SGHAT, CDR2 FQNNGV, per germline. CDR3 sequence: CASSYSRHYNEQFF. CDR3 in DNA: TGTGCCAGCAGTTATAGCCGCCACTACAATGAGCAGTTCTTC.

The rearrangement joins TRBV7-6 to TRBJ2-1; 8 bases are shared with TRBD2. The CDR3 totals 14 residues. V shed 3 bases, J shed 3 bases, and the junction held 1 base outside the gene matches. Germline lookup yields CDR1 SGHVS and CDR2 FNYEAQ. This chain's CDR3 is CASSFSGNYNEQFF. As DNA, the CDR3 is TGTGCCAGCAGCTTTAGCGGGAACTACAATGAGCAGTTCTTC.

The chain has TRBV13 and TRBJ2-3, with D unresolved. V lost 3 bases to trimming and J lost 3 bases, with 13 bases between them. Germline CDR1 reads PRHDT; CDR2 reads FYEKMQ (reference sequence). The CDR3 is made up of 15 amino acids. CDR3 bases: TGTGCCAGCAGCTTCCGCGACGGGTCAACAGATACGCAGTATTTT. Protein sequence: CASSFRDGSTDTQYF. The variable domain in full, completed from reference TRBV13 and TRBJ2-3, reads AAGVIQSPRHLIKEKRETATLKCYPIPRHDTVYWYQQGPGQDPQFLISFYEKMQSDKGSIPDRFSAQQFSDYHSELNMSSLELGDSALYFCASSFRDGSTDTQYFGPGTRLTVL.

The V gene is TRBV25-1, the J gene TRBJ1-5; 7 bases are a match to TRBD1. Unmatched junction bases numbered 6, after V lost 4 bases and J lost 6 bases. Germline V lookup: CDR1 MGHDK, CDR2 SYGVNS. This CDR3 contains 14 residues. The CDR3 DNA is TGTGCCAGCAGTGCACAGGGGAAGGGTCAGCCCCAGCATTTT. The encoded protein is CASSAQGKGQPQHF.

The chain couples TRBV6-1 to TRBJ1-2, with 7 bases matching TRBD1. J was trimmed by 0 bases and V by 8 bases; bases with no gene match: 6. The germline gives CDR1 MNHNS, CDR2 SASEGT. The CDR3 loop spans 14 amino acids. This CDR3 reads CASAETGANYGYTF. Written as DNA, the CDR3 is TGTGCCAGCGCTGAAACAGGGGCTAACTATGGCTACACCTTC.

The chain uses TRBV2 and TRBJ1-1; D uncertain. The germline V gene has CDR1 SNHLY and CDR2 FYNNEI. CDR3 length: 13 residues. V lost 2 bases, J lost 4 bases, and 8 bases lay in between. DNA of the CDR3: TGTGCCAGCAGTGAAAGAGGGTTCACTGAAGCTTTCTTT. It translates to CASSERGFTEAFF.

This chain uses TRBV4-1 with TRBJ1-1; no firm D call. CDR1 and CDR2 (germline): MGHRA, YSYEKL. This CDR3 is built from 15 residues. V was clipped by 0 bases and J by 0 bases, with 8 bases between them. The CDR3 region has the DNA TGCGCCAGCAGCCAAGAAAGAGTGTTGAACACTGAAGCTTTCTTT. As protein: CASSQERVLNTEAFF.

This clone was seen more than once but under ten times. One end of the junction is discordant with germline, which a read error may explain. The V gene is TRBV7-9, the J gene TRBJ2-7; TRBD2 aligns across 13 bases. Germline V gene data show CDR1 as SEHNR and CDR2 as FQNEAQ (reference sequence). The length of the CDR3 is 15 residues. CDR3 nucleotide sequence: TGTTCCAGCAGCTCATCACTAGCGGGAGGGCTCGAGCAGTACTTC. As protein: CSSSSSLAGGLEQYF.

The V gene is TRBV7-2, the J gene TRBJ2-3, with 8 bases that match TRBD1. J gave up 2 bases and V 5 bases, and 9 bases lay outside the gene matches. This CDR3 is built from 16 residues. Germline V gene sequence: CDR1 SGHTA, CDR2 FQGNSA. The CDR3 here is CASSPPPGQATDTQYF. DNA for the CDR3: TGTGCCAGCAGCCCGCCCCCGGGACAGGCCACAGATACGCAGTATTTT.

The genes are TRBV19 and TRBJ2-3; 9 bases line up with TRBD2. This CDR3 is built from 16 residues. Unmatched junction bases numbered 9, after V lost 5 bases and J lost 3 bases. The germline CDR1 and CDR2 sequences are LNHDA and SQIVND (reference sequence). The CDR3 loop reads CASSPRGSGRTDTQYF. CDR3 bases: TGTGCCAGTAGTCCCCGTGGTAGCGGGAGAACAGATACGCAGTATTTT.

The rearrangement uses TRBV30 and TRBJ1-2, with no clear D. CDR3 size: 12 residues. CDR1 and CDR2 (germline): GTSNPN, SVGIG (reference sequence). Trimming took 3 bases from V and 14 from J, leaving 19 bases between them. This chain's CDR3 is CAWSPRRRENTF. The CDR3 DNA follows: TGTGCCTGGAGCCCCCGCCGGAGGGAAAATACCTTC.

To note about this clone: Because it lacks the conserved phenylalanine or tryptophan at the end, this CDR3 is likely a read error. The rearrangement uses TRBV11-2 and TRBJ2-7, with TRBD2 as a possible D gene (5 bases). Germline CDR1 reads SGHAT; CDR2 reads FQNNGV. The CDR3 is made up of 14 amino acids. The germline V and J ends were trimmed by 7 bases and 3 bases, with 16 bases remaining between them. CDR3 nucleotide sequence: TGTGCCAGCAACCTGGGAGAGGAGAGCTACGAGCAGTACCTC. Its protein product is CASNLGEESYEQYL.

The J gene is TRBJ2-2, the V gene TRBV10-1, with 10 bases identical to TRBD2. The CDR3 sequence is 17 residues long. J lost 6 bases, V lost 3 bases, and 10 bases had no gene match. Germline CDR1 reads WNHNN; CDR2 reads SYGVQD (reference sequence). The CDR3 DNA reads as TGCGCCAGCAGTGAATCGAGCGGGAGGGCCGTTTCCGGGGAGCTGTTTTTT. Amino acid sequence: CASSESSGRAVSGELFF.

This clone came up a few times. V usage is TRBV30 and J usage is TRBJ1-1; TRBD1 matches at 9 bases. Trimming cost V 3 bases and J 3 bases; bases outside gene matches: 5. The CDR3 is made up of 14 amino acids. CDR1 and CDR2 from the germline V gene are GTSNPN and SVGIG (reference sequence). CDR3 DNA sequence: TGTGCCTGGAGAAGGGGACAGGGCTACACTGAAGCTTTCTTT. Translation gives CAWRRGQGYTEAFF.

The gene calls are TRBV15 and TRBJ1-4, with D perhaps TRBD1 (6 bases). V was shortened by 0 bases and J by 8 bases, with 28 bases between the two germline ends. CDR1 is LNHNV and CDR2 is YYDKDF in the germline V gene (reference sequence). This CDR3 is 20 amino acids long. The CDR3 here is CATSRDRLGRGGNIWEKLFF. CDR3 DNA sequence: TGTGCCACCAGCAGAGACCGCCTTGGGAGGGGGGGTAATATATGGGAAAAACTGTTTTTT. Full variable domain (rest looked up from reference TRBV15 and TRBJ1-4): DAMVIQNPRYQVTQFGKPVTLSCSQTLNHNVMYWYQQKSSQAPKLLFHYYDKDFNNEADTPDNFQSRRPNTSFCFLDIRSPGLGDTAMYLCATSRDRLGRGGNIWEKLFFGSGTQLSVL.

The rearrangement links TRBV7-9 to TRBJ2-7, with 7 bases identical to TRBD1. The CDR3 sequence is 14 residues long. Trimming cost V 3 bases and J 4 bases; bases outside gene matches: 6. Per the germline V gene, CDR1 is SEHNR and CDR2 is FQNEAQ (reference sequence). As DNA, the CDR3 is TGTGCCAGCAGCTTCGGAGAGGGGGCTTACGAGCAGTACTTC. It encodes CASSFGEGAYEQYF.

This clone was recorded a few times. The chain uses TRBV10-3 and TRBJ2-2, with no clear D. The V gene's germline CDR1 is ENHRY and CDR2 SYGVKD. V was trimmed by 6 bases and J by 4 bases, leaving 6 bases between them. CDR3 length equals 12 residues. The DNA of the CDR3 is TGTGCCATCAGACAATTCACCGGGGAGCTGTTTTTT. As protein: CAIRQFTGELFF.

This clone has only a few counts. The chain links TRBV28 to TRBJ2-3, with 8 bases that match TRBD2. The CDR3 is 15 residues long. Germline V gene lookup returns CDR1 MDHEN and CDR2 SYDVKM. After removal of 5 bases from V and 2 bases from J, the junction contained 6 bases not matched to a gene. CDR3 in amino acids: CASSPLAENTDTQYF. CDR3 bases: TGTGCCAGCAGTCCACTAGCGGAGAACACAGATACGCAGTATTTT.

This clone was seen only once. The V gene is TRBV4-1, the J gene TRBJ2-3; TRBD1 aligns across 9 bases. V dropped 2 bases and J dropped 7; count of bases not matched to a gene: 10. Germline CDR1 and CDR2: MGHRA and YSYEKL. This CDR3 contains 16 residues. This CDR3 is CASSQPRDRAHYTQYF. The DNA for the CDR3 is TGCGCCAGCAGCCAACCCCGGGACAGGGCGCATTATACGCAGTATTTT.

The CDR3 bases are TGTGCCACCAGCAGTCGGGCAGGGTGGGATACGCAGTATTTT. Its protein product is CATSSRAGWDTQYF. The gene calls are TRBV15 and TRBJ2-3, with a possible D match to TRBD1 (5 bases). V lost 3 bases, J lost 6 bases, and 13 bases lay in between. This CDR3 is 14 amino acids long. Germline V gene lookup returns CDR1 LNHNV and CDR2 YYDKDF (reference sequence).

CDR3 protein: CASDRAGTGELFF. The DNA of the CDR3 is TGTGCCAGCGACAGGGCGGGGACCGGGGAGCTGTTTTTT. This chain connects TRBV5-5 to TRBJ2-2; a possible D gene is TRBD1 (7 bases). V dropped 7 bases and J dropped 5 bases, with 12 bases sitting between them. The germline V gene has CDR1 SGHKS and CDR2 YYEKEE (reference sequence). CDR3 size: 13 residues.

The chain has TRBV7-3 and TRBJ2-7; tentatively, D is TRBD1 (6 bases). The CDR3 extends over 14 amino acids. Trimming stripped 3 bases from V and 2 bases from J, with 11 bases between. Germline assignment: CDR1 SGHTA and CDR2 FQGTGA. The CDR3 DNA is TGTGCCAGCAGCTTCCAGGGGCCGGCCTACGAGCAGTACTTC. Protein sequence: CASSFQGPAYEQYF.

The rearrangement uses TRBV2 and TRBJ2-7; 7 nucleotides line up with TRBD1. The CDR3 consists of 13 residues. The V gene's germline CDR1 is SNHLY and CDR2 FYNNEI. V lost 6 bases and J lost 0; bases outside the gene matches: 2. CDR3 bases: TGTGCCAGCAGGGGGACAGTCTCCTACGAGCAGTACTTC. Amino acids: CASRGTVSYEQYF.